This T cell receptor (beta chain) came from a study of blood T cell repertoires in COVID-19. In the study overall: The United States, Italy and Spain were the sources of the acute and convalescent COVID-19 samples. In each case, the material was cDNA or gDNA derived from T cells, B-cell-depleted T cells, or PBMCs.

Patients at the Seattle site were enrolled during active infection and followed longitudinally. Trimming left V 0 bases short and J 3 bases short, with 5 bases between. The germline V gene encodes CDR1 LNHDA and CDR2 SQIVND (reference sequence). The CDR3 extends over 13 amino acids. Authors' analysis steps: Amplified reference gene primers provided the basis for estimating nucleated cell counts. TCRdb keeps only in-frame clones here, not all; method: immunoSEQ multiplex PCR. V, J and clone size are those of that table, while D and trimming were read from the DNA. The sample has around 29,000 clones, 75% to 90% seen once; the top ten hold about 30%.

The specimen sequenced was peripheral blood. The chain couples TRBV19 to TRBJ1-1; no firm D call. The receptor comes from a woman aged 80 or older with COVID-19, enrolled during active disease. The CDR3 nucleotides are TGTGCCAGTAGTATAGATCTCTACACTGAAGCTTTCTTT. It encodes CASSIDLYTEAFF.